Sequencing of this T cell receptor (beta chain) was carried out in a study of cytomegalovirus exposure and HLA in healthy donors. Study summary: From donors who were HLA-typed, an early data release held approximately 80 million unique TCRs.

Germline CDR1 and CDR2: LGHNA and YSLEER. V lost 1 base to trimming and J lost 4 bases, with 7 bases between them. The CDR3 consists of 13 residues. This clone was detected once. No antigen is known for it. Primers for the PCR totalled 60 Vbeta and 13 Jbeta. In the study's own analysis: Unique TCR beta chains numbered approximately 80 million in a later analysis, with about 9.9 million shared. Sequenced by immunoSEQ multiplex PCR; TCRdb stores in-frame clones only, minus some. The D gene and trimming were derived from the DNA, and the V and J assignments and clone size from that table. The sample carries more than 80,000 clones, around 74% recorded once. Healthy bone marrow donors formed the donor group. Broader study findings: In vitro confirmation showed three CMV-associated chains to be CMV antigen specific.

The chain is built from TRBV4-3 and TRBJ1-2; TRBD1 might be the D (5 bases). The receptor was isolated from a female donor in good health and CMV-seropositive. Sequenced material: PBMCs. CDR3 coding DNA: TGCGCCAGCAGCCAAGCTGACAGCTATGGCTACACCTTC. This gives the protein CASSQADSYGYTF.